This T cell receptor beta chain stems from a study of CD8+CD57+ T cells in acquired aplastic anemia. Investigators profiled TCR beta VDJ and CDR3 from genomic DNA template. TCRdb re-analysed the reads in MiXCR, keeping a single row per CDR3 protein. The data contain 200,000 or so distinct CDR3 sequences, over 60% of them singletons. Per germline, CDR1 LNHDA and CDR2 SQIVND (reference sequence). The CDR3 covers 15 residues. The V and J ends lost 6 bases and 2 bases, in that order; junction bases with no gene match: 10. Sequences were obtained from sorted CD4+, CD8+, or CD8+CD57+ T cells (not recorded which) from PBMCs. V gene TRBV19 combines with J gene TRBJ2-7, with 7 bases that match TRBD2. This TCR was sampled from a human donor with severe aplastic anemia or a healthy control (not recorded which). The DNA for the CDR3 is TGTGCCAGTAGGCCGGGGGGAGTAGGGACCTACGAGCAGTACTTC. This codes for CASRPGGVGTYEQYF.